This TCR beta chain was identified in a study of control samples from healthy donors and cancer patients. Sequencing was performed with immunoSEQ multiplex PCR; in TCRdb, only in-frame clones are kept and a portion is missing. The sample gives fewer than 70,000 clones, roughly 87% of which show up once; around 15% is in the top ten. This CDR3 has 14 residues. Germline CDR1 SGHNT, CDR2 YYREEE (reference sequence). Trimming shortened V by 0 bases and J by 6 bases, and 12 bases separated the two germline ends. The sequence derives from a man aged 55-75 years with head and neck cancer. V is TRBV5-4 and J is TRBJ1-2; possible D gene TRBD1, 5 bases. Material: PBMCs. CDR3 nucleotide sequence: TGTGCCAGCAGCTTGGCTGGCAGGGAGGATGGCTACACCTTC. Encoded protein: CASSLAGREDGYTF.